This T cell receptor (beta chain) was obtained from a study of T cells after yellow fever vaccination. TCRdb ran MiXCR on the 5' RACE reads and lists one entry per CDR3 protein. The repertoire holds 100,000 to 150,000 distinct CDR3 sequences, under 8% seen once, with around 2.6% in the top ten. CDR3 length: 16 residues. Germline loops: CDR1 SGHNT, CDR2 YYREEE (reference sequence). The germline V and J ends were trimmed by 5 bases and 3 bases, with 20 bases remaining between them. This TCR was recovered from a man aged 18 to 30 who received the YFV17D yellow fever vaccine. V gene TRBV5-4 combines with J gene TRBJ2-5; D might be TRBD1 or TRBD2, each matching 5 bases. Sequenced material: CD4+ T cells sorted from PBMCs, taken roughly 10 days after the first yellow fever vaccination. CDR3 loop: CASSSGPLGPKETQYF. CDR3 DNA sequence: TGTGCCAGCAGTTCGGGACCCCTGGGACCTAAAGAGACCCAGTACTTC.